The rows below give T cell receptor beta chains drawn from one sample of a study of blood T cell repertoires in COVID-19. Here immunoSEQ multiplex PCR was the method, and the copy in TCRdb shows in-frame clones only, minus some. The repertoire holds 450,000 or so clones, with approximately 91% as singletons. The sequenced material came from peripheral blood. The receptors here all came from a middle-aged woman with COVID-19, enrolled during active disease. CDR3s include the opening cysteine and the closing phenylalanine or tryptophan. A D gene is named only where the DNA matches it firmly. Size is stated for part of the rows, as once, few or many counts, or as a class when the clone is expanded.

v_call	j_call	clone_size	d_call	cdr3_nt	cdr3_aa
TRBV27	TRBJ1-2	once	NA	TGTGCCAGCAGTGTCAGGAGGTACGGCTATGGCTACACCTTC	CASSVRRYGYGYTF
TRBV27	TRBJ1-1	once	NA	TGTGCCAGCAGTACACTCCAGGGCACAGGACCGAACACTGAAGCTTTCTTT	CASSTLQGTGPNTEAFF
TRBV19	TRBJ2-7	NA	NA	TGTGCCAGTAGTTCCCGACAGGGGAGGGCCTACGAGCAGTACTTC	CASSSRQGRAYEQYF
TRBV18	TRBJ1-1	NA	TRBD1	TGTGCCAGCTCACCACGGGGACAGGGAGAGGTCTGGACTGAAGCTTTCTTT	CASSPRGQGEVWTEAFF
TRBV12-3/TRBV12-4	TRBJ1-2	NA	TRBD1	TGTGCCAGCAGTTCCTGGGACAGATCAACGTACACCTTC	CASSSWDRSTYTF
TRBV19	TRBJ1-5	once	NA	TGTGCCAGCCTCGGGGGGCCTGGGGGGCCCCAGCATTTT	CASLGGPGGPQHF
TRBV5-6	TRBJ1-5	NA	NA	TGTGCCAGCAGCTCTCTACGAGGGCGACATAGCAATCAGCCCCAGCATTTT	CASSSLRGRHSNQPQHF
TRBV6-1	TRBJ1-1	NA	NA	TGTGCCAGCAGTGAAGCAAGGGGGACTGAAGCTTTCTTT	CASSEARGTEAFF
TRBV6-1	TRBJ2-7	NA	NA	TGTGCCAGCAGTACAGGGATTGGATACGAGCAGTACTTC	CASSTGIGYEQYF
TRBV9	TRBJ1-2	once	NA	TGTGCCAGCAGCCGACTGCCTAATGGCTACACCTTC	CASSRLPNGYTF